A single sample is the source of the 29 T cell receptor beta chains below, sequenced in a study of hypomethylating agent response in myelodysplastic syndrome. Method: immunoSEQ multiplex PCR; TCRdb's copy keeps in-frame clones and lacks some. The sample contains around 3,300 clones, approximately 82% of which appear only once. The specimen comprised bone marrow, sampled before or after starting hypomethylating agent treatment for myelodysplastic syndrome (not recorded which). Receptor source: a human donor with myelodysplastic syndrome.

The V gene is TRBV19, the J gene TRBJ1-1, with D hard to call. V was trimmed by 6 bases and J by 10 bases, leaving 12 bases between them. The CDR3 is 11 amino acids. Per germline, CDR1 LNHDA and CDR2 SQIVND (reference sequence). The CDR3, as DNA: TGTGCCAGTAGGGTAAAGTTCGGAGCTTTCTTT. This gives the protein CASRVKFGAFF.

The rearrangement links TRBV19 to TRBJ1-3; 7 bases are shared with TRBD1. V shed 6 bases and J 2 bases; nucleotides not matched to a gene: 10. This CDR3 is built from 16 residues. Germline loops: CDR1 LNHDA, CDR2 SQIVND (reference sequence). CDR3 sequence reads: CASSTPGQSTGNTIYF. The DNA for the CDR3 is TGTGCCAGTAGCACCCCGGGACAGAGCACTGGAAACACCATATATTTT.

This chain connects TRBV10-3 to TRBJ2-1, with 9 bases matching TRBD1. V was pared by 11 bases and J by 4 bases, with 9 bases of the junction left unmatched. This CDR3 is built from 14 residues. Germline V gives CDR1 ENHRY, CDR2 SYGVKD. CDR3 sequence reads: CAVQVGTGYNEQFF. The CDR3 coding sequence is TGTGCCGTACAAGTCGGGACAGGGTACAATGAGCAGTTCTTC.

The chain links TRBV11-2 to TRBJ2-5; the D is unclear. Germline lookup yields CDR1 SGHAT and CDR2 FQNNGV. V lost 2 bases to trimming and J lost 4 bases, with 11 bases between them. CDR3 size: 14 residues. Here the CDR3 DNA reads TGTGCCAGCAGCTTATTGATTGGCCCAGAGACCCAGTACTTC. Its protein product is CASSLLIGPETQYF.

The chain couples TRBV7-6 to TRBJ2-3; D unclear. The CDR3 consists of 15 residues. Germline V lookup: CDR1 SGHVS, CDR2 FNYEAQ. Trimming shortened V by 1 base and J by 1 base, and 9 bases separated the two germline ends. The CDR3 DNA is TGTGCCAGCAGCTTAGGAGGCCACCGCACAGATACGCAGTATTTT. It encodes CASSLGGHRTDTQYF.

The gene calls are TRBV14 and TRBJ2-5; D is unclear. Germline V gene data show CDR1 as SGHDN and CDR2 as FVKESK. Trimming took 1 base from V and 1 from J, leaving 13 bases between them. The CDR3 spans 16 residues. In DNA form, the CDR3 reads TGTGCCAGCAGCCAAGTAGAGGAGAACCTCCAAGAGACCCAGTACTTC. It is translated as CASSQVEENLQETQYF.

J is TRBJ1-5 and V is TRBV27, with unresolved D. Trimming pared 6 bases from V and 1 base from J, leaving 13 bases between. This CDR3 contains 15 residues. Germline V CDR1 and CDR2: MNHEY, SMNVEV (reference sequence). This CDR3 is CASRAGPWSNQPQHF. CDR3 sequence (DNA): TGTGCCAGCAGGGCCGGACCCTGGAGCAATCAGCCCCAGCATTTT.

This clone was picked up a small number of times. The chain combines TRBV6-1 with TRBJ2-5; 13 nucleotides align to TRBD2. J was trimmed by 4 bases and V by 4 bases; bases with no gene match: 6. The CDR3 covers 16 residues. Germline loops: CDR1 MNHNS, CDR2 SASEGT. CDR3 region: CASSALAGGSTETQYF. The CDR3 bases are TGTGCCAGCAGTGCACTAGCGGGGGGGTCTACAGAGACCCAGTACTTC.

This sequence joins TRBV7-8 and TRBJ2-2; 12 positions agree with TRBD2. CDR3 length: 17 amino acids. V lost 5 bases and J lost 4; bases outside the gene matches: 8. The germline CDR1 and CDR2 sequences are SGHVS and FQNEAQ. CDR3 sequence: CASSLLTSGSVTGELFF. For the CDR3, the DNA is TGTGCCAGCAGCCTCCTGACTAGCGGGAGTGTCACCGGGGAGCTGTTTTTT.

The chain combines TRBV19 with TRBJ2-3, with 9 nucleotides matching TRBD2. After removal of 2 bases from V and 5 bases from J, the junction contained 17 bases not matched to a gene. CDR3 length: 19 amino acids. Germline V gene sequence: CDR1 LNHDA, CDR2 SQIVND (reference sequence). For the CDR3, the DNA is TGTGCCAGTAGTATAAAGCTCTGGGGGGGCGGGAGGGCCAGAGATACGCAGTATTTT. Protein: CASSIKLWGGGRARDTQYF.

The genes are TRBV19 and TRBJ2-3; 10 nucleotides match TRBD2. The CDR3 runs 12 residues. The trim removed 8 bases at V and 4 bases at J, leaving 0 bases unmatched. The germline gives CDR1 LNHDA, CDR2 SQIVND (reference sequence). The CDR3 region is CASGLAADTQYF. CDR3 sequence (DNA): TGTGCCAGTGGACTAGCGGCAGATACGCAGTATTTT.

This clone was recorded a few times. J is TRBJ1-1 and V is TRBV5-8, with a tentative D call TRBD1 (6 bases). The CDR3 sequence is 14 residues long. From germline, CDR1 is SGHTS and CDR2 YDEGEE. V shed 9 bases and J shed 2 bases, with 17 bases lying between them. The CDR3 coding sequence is TGTGCCACCGGACAATACAGGGCAAACACTGAAGCTTTCTTT. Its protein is CATGQYRANTEAFF.

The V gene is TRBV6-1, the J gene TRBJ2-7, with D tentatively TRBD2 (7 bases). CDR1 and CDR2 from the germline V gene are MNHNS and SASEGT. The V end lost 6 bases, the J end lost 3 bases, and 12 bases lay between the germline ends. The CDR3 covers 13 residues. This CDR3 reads CASRGAGVYEQYF. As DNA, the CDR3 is TGTGCCAGCAGGGGGGCGGGGGTCTACGAGCAGTACTTC.

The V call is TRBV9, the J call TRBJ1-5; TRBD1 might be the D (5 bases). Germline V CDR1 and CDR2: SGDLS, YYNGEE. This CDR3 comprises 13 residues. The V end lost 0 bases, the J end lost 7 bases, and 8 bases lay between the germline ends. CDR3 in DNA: TGTGCCAGCAGCGTAGGGGGGGGACAGCCCCAGCATTTT. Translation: CASSVGGGQPQHF.

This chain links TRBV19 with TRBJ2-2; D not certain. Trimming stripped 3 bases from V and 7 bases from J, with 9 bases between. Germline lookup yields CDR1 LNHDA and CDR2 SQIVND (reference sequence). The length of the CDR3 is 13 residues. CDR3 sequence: CASSISGIGELFF. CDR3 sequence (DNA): TGTGCCAGTAGTATTTCGGGCATCGGGGAGCTGTTTTTT.

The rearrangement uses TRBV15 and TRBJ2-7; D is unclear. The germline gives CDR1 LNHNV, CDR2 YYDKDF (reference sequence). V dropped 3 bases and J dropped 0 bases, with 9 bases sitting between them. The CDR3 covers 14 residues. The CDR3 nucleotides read TGTGCCACCAGCAGCCATGGTAGCTCCTACGAGCAGTACTTC. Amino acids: CATSSHGSSYEQYF.

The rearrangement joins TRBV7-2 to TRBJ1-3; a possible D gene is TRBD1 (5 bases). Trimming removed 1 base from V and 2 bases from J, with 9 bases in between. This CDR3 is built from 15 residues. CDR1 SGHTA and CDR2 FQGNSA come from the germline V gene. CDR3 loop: CASSLGAGTGNTIYF. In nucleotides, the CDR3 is TGTGCCAGCAGCTTAGGGGCAGGGACTGGAAACACCATATATTTT.

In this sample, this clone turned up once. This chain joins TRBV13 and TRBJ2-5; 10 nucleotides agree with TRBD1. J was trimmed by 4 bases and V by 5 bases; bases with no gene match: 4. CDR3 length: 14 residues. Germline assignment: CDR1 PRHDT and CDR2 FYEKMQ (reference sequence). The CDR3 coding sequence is TGTGCCAGCAGCCCGGGGACAGGGGTAGAGACCCAGTACTTC. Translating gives CASSPGTGVETQYF.

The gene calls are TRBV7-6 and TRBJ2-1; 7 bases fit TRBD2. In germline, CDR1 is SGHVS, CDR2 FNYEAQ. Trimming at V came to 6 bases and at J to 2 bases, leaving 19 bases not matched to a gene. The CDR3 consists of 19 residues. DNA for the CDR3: TGTGCCAGCAGTCTTAGGGTGGGTCTCGAGAGCGGGGCCTACAATGAGCAGTTCTTC. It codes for CASSLRVGLESGAYNEQFF.

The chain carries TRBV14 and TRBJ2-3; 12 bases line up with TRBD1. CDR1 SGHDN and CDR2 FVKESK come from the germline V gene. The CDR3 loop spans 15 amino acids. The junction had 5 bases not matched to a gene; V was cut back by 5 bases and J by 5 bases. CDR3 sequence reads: CASSSGQGAGDTQYF. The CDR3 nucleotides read TGTGCCAGCAGCTCGGGACAGGGGGCTGGAGATACGCAGTATTTT.

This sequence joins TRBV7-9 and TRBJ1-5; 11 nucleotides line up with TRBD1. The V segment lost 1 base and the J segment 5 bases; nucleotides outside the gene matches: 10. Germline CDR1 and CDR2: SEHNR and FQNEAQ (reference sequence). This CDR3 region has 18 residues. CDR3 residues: CASSLGTGGRGRHQPQHF. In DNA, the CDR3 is TGTGCCAGCAGCTTAGGGACAGGGGGCAGGGGGCGACATCAGCCCCAGCATTTT.

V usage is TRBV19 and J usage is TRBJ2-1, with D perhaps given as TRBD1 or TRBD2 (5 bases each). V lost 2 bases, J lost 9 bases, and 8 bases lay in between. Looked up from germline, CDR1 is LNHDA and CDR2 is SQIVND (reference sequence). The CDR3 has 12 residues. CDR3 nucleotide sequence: TGTGCCAGTAGTATATGGGGACGTGAGCAGTTCTTC. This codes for CASSIWGREQFF.

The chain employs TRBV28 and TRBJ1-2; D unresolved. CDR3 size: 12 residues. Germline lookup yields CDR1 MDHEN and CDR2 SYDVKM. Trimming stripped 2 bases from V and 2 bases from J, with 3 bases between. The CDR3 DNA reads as TGTGCCAGCAGTTTAAGGAACTATGGCTACACCTTC. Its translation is CASSLRNYGYTF.

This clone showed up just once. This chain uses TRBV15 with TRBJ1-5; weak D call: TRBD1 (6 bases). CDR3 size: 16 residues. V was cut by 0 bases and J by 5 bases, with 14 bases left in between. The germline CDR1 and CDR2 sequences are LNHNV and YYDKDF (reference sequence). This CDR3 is CATSRDRGDGDQPQHF. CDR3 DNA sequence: TGTGCCACCAGCAGAGATAGGGGGGACGGTGATCAGCCCCAGCATTTT.

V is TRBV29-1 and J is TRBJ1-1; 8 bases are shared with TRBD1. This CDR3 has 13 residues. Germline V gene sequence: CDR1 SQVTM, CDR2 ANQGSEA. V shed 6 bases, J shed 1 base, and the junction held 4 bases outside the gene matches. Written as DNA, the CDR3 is TGCAGCGTCATACAGGGGGAGAACACTGAAGCTTTCTTT. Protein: CSVIQGENTEAFF.

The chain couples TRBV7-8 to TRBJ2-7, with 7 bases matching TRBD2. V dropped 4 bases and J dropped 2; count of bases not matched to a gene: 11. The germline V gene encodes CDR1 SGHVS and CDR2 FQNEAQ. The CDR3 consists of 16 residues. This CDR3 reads CASSSGGLNWTYEQYF. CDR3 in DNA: TGTGCCAGCAGCTCGGGGGGACTTAACTGGACCTACGAGCAGTACTTC. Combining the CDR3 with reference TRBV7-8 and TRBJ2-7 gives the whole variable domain GAGVSQSPRYKVAKRGQDVALRCDPISGHVSLFWYQQALGQGPEFLTYFQNEAQLDKSGLPSDRFFAERPEGSVSTLKIQRTQQEDSAVYLCASSSGGLNWTYEQYFGPGTRLTVT.

CDR3 nucleotides: TGTGCCAGCAGCTTAGTCCCTAGCGGGAGGCGGAACACCGGGGAGCTGTTTTTT. Translation gives CASSLVPSGRRNTGELFF. This chain links TRBV7-6 with TRBJ2-2; TRBD2 matches 11 bases. With 1 base clipped from V and 1 base from J, the junction kept 5 bases outside the gene matches. Germline V lookup: CDR1 SGHVS, CDR2 FNYEAQ. There are 18 residues in the CDR3.

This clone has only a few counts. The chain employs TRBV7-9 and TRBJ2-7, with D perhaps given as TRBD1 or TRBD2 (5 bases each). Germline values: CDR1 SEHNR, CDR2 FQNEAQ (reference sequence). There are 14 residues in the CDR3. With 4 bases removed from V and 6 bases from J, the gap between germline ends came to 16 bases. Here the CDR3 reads CASSSIGAASEQYF. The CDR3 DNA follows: TGTGCCAGCAGCTCCATCGGGGCGGCCTCCGAGCAGTACTTC.

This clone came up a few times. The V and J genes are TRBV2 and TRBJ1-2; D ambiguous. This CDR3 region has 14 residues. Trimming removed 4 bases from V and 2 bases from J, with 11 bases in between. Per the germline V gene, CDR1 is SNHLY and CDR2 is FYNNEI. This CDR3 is CASSGRAENYGYTF. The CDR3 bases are TGTGCCAGCAGTGGGAGGGCCGAGAACTATGGCTACACCTTC. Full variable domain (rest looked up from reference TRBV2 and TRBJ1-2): EPEVTQTPSHQVTQMGQEVILRCVPISNHLYFYWYRQILGQKVEFLVSFYNNEISEKSEIFDDQFSVERPDGSNFTLKIRSTKLEDSAMYFCASSGRAENYGYTFGSGTRLTVV.